The clone carrying this T cell receptor beta chain was observed a few times. What it recognizes is unknown. CDR1 and CDR2 (germline): SQVTM, ANQGSEA. The CDR3 is 13 amino acids. The ends were cut back, 2 bases at V and 4 bases at J, with 9 bases in the middle. TCRdb called the reads again in MiXCR, with one record for every CDR3 protein. The sample lists about 230,000 distinct CDR3 sequences; over 20% were seen once. This entry belongs to a study of T cell repertoires in cytomegalovirus infection. In the study overall: A matching HLA type, together with CMV infection, was signaled by public TCR beta signatures. Overall study findings and caveats: Carriers of CMV plus the relevant HLA were identified by cumulative public TCR beta family frequency.

The receptor was isolated from a human donor in good health (CMV status not recorded). Some clones in this sample may be carry-over from other donors' samples. The chain links TRBV29-1 to TRBJ2-1; D remains ambiguous. Specimen: CD8+ T cells from PBMCs. CDR3 coding DNA: TGCAGCGTTGAATACAGCTCATACAATGAGCAGTTCTTC. Translated: CSVEYSSYNEQFF.